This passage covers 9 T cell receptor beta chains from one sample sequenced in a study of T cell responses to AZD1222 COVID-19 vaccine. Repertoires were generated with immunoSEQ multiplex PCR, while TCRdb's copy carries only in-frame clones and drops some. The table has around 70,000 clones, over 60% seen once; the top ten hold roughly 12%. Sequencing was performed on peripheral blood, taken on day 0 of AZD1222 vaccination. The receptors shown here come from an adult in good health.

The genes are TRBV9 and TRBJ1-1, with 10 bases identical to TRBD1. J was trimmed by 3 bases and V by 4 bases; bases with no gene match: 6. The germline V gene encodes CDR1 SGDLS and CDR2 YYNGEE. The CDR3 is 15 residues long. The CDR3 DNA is TGTGCCAGCAGCTCGGGACAGGGGAGAGACACTGAAGCTTTCTTT. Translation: CASSSGQGRDTEAFF. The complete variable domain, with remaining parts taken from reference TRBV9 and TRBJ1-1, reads DSGVTQTPKHLITATGQRVTLRCSPRSGDLSVYWYQQSLDQGLQFLIQYYNGEERAKGNILERFSAQQFPDLHSELNLSSLELGDSALYFCASSSGQGRDTEAFFGQGTRLTVV.

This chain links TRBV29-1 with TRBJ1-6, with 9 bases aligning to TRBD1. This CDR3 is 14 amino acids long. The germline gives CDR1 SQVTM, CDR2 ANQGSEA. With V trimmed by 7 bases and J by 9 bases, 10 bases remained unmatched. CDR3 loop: CSAQLDRGGSPLHF. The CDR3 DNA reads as TGCAGCGCCCAATTGGACAGGGGAGGTTCACCCCTCCACTTT.

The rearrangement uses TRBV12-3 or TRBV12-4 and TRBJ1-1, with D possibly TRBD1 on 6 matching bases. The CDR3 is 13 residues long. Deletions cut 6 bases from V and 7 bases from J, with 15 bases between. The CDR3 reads CASSSAGAGEAFF. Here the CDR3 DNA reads TGTGCCAGCAGCTCGGCGGGGGCGGGTGAAGCTTTCTTT.

The CDR3 is CASTKGQARSYNEQFF. For the CDR3, the DNA is TGTGCCAGTACCAAGGGACAGGCTCGGAGCTACAATGAGCAGTTCTTC. The chain employs TRBV19 and TRBJ2-1; TRBD1 aligns across 8 bases. The germline CDR1 and CDR2 sequences are LNHDA and SQIVND (reference sequence). CDR3 length equals 16 residues. V was clipped by 7 bases and J by 3 bases; unmatched bases: 11.

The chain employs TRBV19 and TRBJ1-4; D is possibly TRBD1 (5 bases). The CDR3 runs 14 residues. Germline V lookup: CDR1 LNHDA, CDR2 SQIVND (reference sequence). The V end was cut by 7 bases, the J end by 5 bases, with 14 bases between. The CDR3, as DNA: TGTGCCAGTAACTCTGTAGGGGAGAATGAAAAACTGTTTTTT. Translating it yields CASNSVGENEKLFF.

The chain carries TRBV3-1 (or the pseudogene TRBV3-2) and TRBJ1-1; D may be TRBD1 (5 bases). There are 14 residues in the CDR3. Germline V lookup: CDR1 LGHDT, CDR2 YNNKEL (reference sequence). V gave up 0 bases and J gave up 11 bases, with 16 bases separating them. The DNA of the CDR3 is TGTGCCAGCAGCCAAGATATAGGGCAGGGTTCGGCTTTCTTT. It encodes CASSQDIGQGSAFF.

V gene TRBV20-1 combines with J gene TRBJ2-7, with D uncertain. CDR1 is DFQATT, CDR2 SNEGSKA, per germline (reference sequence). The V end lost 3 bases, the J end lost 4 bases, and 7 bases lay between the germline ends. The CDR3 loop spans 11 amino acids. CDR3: CSASGRYEQYF. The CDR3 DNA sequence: TGCAGTGCTAGTGGTCGTTACGAGCAGTACTTC.

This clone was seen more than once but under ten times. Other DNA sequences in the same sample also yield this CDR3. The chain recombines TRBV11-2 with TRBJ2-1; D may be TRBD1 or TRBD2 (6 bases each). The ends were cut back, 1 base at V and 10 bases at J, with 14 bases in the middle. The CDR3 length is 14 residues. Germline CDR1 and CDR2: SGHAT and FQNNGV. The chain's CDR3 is CASSLGGGQGEQFF. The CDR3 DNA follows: TGTGCCAGCAGCTTAGGTGGGGGGCAAGGGGAGCAGTTCTTC.

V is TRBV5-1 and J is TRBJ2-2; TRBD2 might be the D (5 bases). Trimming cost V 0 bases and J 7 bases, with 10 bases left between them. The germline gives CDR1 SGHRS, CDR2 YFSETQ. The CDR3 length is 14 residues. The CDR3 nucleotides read TGCGCCAGCAGCTTGGACCGGGCGGGCGGGGAGCTGTTTTTT. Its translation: CASSLDRAGGELFF.